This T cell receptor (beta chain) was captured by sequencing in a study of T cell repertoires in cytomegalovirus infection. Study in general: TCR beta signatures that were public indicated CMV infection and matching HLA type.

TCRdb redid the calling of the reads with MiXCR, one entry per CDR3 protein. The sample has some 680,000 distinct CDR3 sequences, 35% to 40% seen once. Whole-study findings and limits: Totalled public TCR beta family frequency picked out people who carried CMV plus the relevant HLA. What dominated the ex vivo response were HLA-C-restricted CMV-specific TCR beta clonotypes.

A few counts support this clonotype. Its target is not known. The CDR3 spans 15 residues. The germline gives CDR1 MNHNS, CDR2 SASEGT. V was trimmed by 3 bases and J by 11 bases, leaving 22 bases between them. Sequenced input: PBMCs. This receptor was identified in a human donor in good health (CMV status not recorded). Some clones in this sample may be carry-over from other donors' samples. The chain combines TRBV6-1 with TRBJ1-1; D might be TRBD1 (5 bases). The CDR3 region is CASSDGASGSGNAFF. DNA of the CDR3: TGTGCCAGCAGTGACGGGGCGTCAGGCTCCGGGAACGCTTTCTTT.